This TCR beta chain was profiled in a study of T cells in Graves' hyperthyroidism and ophthalmopathy. Fresh peripheral blood, roughly 10 ml of it, supplied the PBMCs. The germline CDR1 and CDR2 sequences are MNHEY and SVGEGT. The CDR3 is 16 amino acids. V shed 6 bases, J shed 4 bases, and the junction held 12 bases outside the gene matches. RNA transcripts were the template for amplifying TCR beta CDR3 regions. The HTBI primer set drove a first-round RT-PCR of the TCR CDR3. Each CDR3 protein gets one entry after TCRdb re-called the multiplex PCR reads with MiXCR. The repertoire holds under 450,000 distinct CDR3 sequences, with more than 15% as singletons.

V gene TRBV6-2 or TRBV6-3 combines with J gene TRBJ1-5; 7 bases line up with TRBD1. Material: blood. The source is a woman aged 18-29 years with Graves' hyperthyroidism. The CDR3 coding sequence is TGTGCCAGCAGAGAGTACGGGGGACAGAGTAATCAGCCCCAGCATTTT. Its protein product is CASREYGGQSNQPQHF.